This T cell receptor (beta chain) was found in a study of T cell responses to AZD1222 COVID-19 vaccine. The V gene lost 5 bases and the J gene lost 3 bases, with 9 bases spanning the gap. This CDR3 spans 13 amino acids. Germline values: CDR1 KGHDR, CDR2 SFDVKD. A remark on this clone: Its antigen is not identified.

Method: immunoSEQ multiplex PCR; TCRdb's copy keeps in-frame clones and lacks some. The sample has 95,000 to 150,000 clones; about 90% are singletons. Overall study results and limits: Recipients of two AZD1222 doses showed rising Spike-specific TCR breadth and depth. Regions left unmutated in variants are reportedly the target of nearly half of spike-specific TCRs. Only six people who got AZD1222 tested seropositive at baseline. Repertoires were sampled only after the peak T cell response.

The source is an adult in good health. Sequenced material: peripheral blood, taken on day 0 of AZD1222 vaccination. The chain uses TRBV24-1 and TRBJ1-2, with a tentative D call TRBD1 (5 bases). The CDR3 DNA follows: TGTGCCACCAGTGGCGGACACTACTATGGCTACACCTTC. Its translation: CATSGGHYYGYTF.